One and the same sample provided the 24 T cell receptor beta chains below, sequenced in a study of CD8 T cells in Susac syndrome. Roughly 0.45 to 1 ug RNA was reverse transcribed with random hexamers. TCRdb re-called the immunoSEQ multiplex PCR reads through MiXCR, storing one row per CDR3 protein. The sample consists of about 130,000 distinct CDR3 sequences, more than 90% of them appearing once. Sequenced input: CD8+ T cells from PBMCs. Receptors originate from a human donor with Susac syndrome.

Details on this clonotype: Mismatch with germline at one junction end may stem from a read error. V usage is TRBV10-1 and J usage is TRBJ2-2, with 7 bases aligning to TRBD1. CDR1 WNHNN and CDR2 SYGVQD come from the germline V gene (reference sequence). The CDR3 consists of 13 residues. The CDR3 here is CASSDRDTGELFF. CDR3 DNA: TGTGCCAGCAGTGACAGGGACACCGGGGAGCTGTTTTTT.

This rearrangement joins TRBV19 to TRBJ2-5, with TRBD2 identical over 8 bases. The V and J ends lost 0 bases and 4 bases, in that order; junction bases with no gene match: 4. CDR1 is LNHDA and CDR2 is SQIVND in the germline V gene (reference sequence). The CDR3 has 15 amino acids. CDR3 sequence reads: CASSIDREGRETQYF. The DNA for the CDR3 is TGTGCCAGTAGTATAGACCGGGAGGGCCGAGAGACCCAGTACTTC.

The chain combines TRBV4-1 with TRBJ1-1; D gene unclear. V lost 5 bases and J lost 3, with 19 bases in between. The length of the CDR3 is 16 residues. Germline loops: CDR1 MGHRA, CDR2 YSYEKL. CDR3 sequence: CASSKAEVGLDTEAFF. CDR3 DNA: TGCGCCAGCAGCAAAGCCGAAGTCGGATTGGACACTGAAGCTTTCTTT.

V and J are TRBV6-6 and TRBJ2-3, with D uncertain. The V and J ends lost 2 bases and 1 base respectively, with 7 bases between them. Germline V lookup: CDR1 MNHNY, CDR2 SVGAGI (reference sequence). The CDR3 runs 14 residues. The CDR3 here is CASSYNEGTDTQYF. The CDR3 region has the DNA TGTGCCAGCAGTTACAACGAAGGCACAGATACGCAGTATTTT.

The chain recombines TRBV4-3 with TRBJ2-2; no clear D gene. CDR1 and CDR2 from the germline V gene are LGHNA and YSLEER. The CDR3 is made up of 14 amino acids. Trimming stripped 2 bases from V and 6 bases from J, with 10 bases between. CDR3 DNA: TGCGCCAGCAGCCAAAGGAAGGTGGCCGGGGAGCTGTTTTTT. This gives the protein CASSQRKVAGELFF.

The chain carries TRBV7-3 and TRBJ2-2; weak D call: TRBD1 (5 bases). V was trimmed by 2 bases and J by 5 bases, leaving 9 bases between them. This CDR3 region has 14 residues. The germline V gene has CDR1 SGHTA and CDR2 FQGTGA. The CDR3 loop is CASSLSQGTGELFF. In DNA form, the CDR3 reads TGTGCCAGCAGCTTATCGCAGGGAACCGGGGAGCTGTTTTTT.

The rearrangement links TRBV3-1 to TRBJ2-7; D is perhaps TRBD1 (6 bases). With 4 bases removed from V and 2 bases from J, the gap between germline ends came to 12 bases. The V gene's germline CDR1 is LGHDT and CDR2 YNNKEL (reference sequence). This CDR3 is built from 14 residues. The chain's CDR3 is CASSPTGFTYEQYF. For the CDR3, the DNA is TGTGCCAGCAGCCCCACAGGGTTCACCTACGAGCAGTACTTC.

The chain carries TRBV11-1 and TRBJ2-5, with TRBD2 matching 10 bases. The ends lost 7 bases at V and 2 bases at J; junction bases unmatched: 4. Germline CDR1 SGHAT, CDR2 FQDESV (reference sequence). The CDR3 extends over 14 amino acids. The CDR3 spells CASMTSGSQETQYF. As DNA, the CDR3 is TGTGCCAGCATGACTAGCGGGTCTCAAGAGACCCAGTACTTC. Variable domain in full (rest from reference TRBV11-1 and TRBJ2-5): EAEVAQSPRYKITEKSQAVAFWCDPISGHATLYWYRQILGQGPELLVQFQDESVVDDSQLPKDRFSAERLKGVDSTLKIQPAELGDSAMYLCASMTSGSQETQYFGPGTRLLVL.

The chain employs TRBV27 and TRBJ2-5, with D unresolved. There are 13 residues in the CDR3. Per the germline V gene, CDR1 is MNHEY and CDR2 is SMNVEV (reference sequence). The germline V and J ends were trimmed by 0 bases and 5 bases, with 7 bases remaining between them. The CDR3 loop reads CASSLSTLETQYF. DNA for the CDR3: TGTGCCAGCAGTTTATCGACATTGGAGACCCAGTACTTC.

CDR3 nucleotides: TGTGCCAGCAGTCCACTCCTGAACACTGAAGCTTTCTTT. Amino acid sequence: CASSPLLNTEAFF. The J gene is TRBJ1-1, the V gene TRBV27, with D hard to call. The CDR3 length is 13 residues. V dropped 5 bases and J dropped 0 bases, with 7 bases sitting between them. Germline V gene lookup returns CDR1 MNHEY and CDR2 SMNVEV (reference sequence).

The genes are TRBV20-1 and TRBJ1-2, with 8 bases identical to TRBD1. Germline CDR1 is DFQATT and CDR2 is SNEGSKA (reference sequence). The CDR3 is 14 amino acids. The V segment lost 6 bases and the J segment 4 bases; nucleotides outside the gene matches: 10. CDR3 in DNA: TGCAGTGCCAACAGGGGGACTGGGAGCTATGGCTACACCTTC. This translates into CSANRGTGSYGYTF.

The genes are TRBV12-3 or TRBV12-4 and TRBJ1-2; unclear D gene. The V end was cut by 0 bases, the J end by 4 bases, with 9 bases between. The CDR3 consists of 14 residues. The CDR3 is CASSLAGFTYGYTF. The CDR3 bases are TGTGCCAGCAGTTTAGCGGGGTTCACCTATGGCTACACCTTC.

This chain joins TRBV9 and TRBJ2-1; D perhaps matches TRBD2 (5 bases). This CDR3 contains 12 residues. V was shortened by 0 bases and J by 12 bases, with 10 bases between the two germline ends. The germline V gene encodes CDR1 SGDLS and CDR2 YYNGEE. The DNA for the CDR3 is TGTGCCAGCAGCGTAGAGGGCGAGGGGCAGTTCTTC. Translating it yields CASSVEGEGQFF.

The rearrangement links TRBV13 to TRBJ2-7; D is tentatively TRBD1 or TRBD2 (5 bases each). CDR1 is PRHDT and CDR2 is FYEKMQ in the germline V gene (reference sequence). Between the trimmed V and J ends, which lost 0 bases and 5 bases, there was a span of 17 bases. The CDR3 totals 16 residues. As DNA, the CDR3 is TGTGCCAGCAGCTTAGGCCTACCGGGGCCATTGGACGAGCAGTACTTC. Its protein product is CASSLGLPGPLDEQYF.

J is TRBJ1-1 and V is TRBV13; the D gene is possibly TRBD1 (5 bases). This CDR3 spans 13 amino acids. Trimming removed 5 bases from V and 4 bases from J, with 11 bases in between. Per the germline V gene, CDR1 is PRHDT and CDR2 is FYEKMQ (reference sequence). The CDR3 loop is CASSQGRFTEAFF. CDR3 DNA: TGTGCCAGCAGCCAGGGACGGTTCACTGAAGCTTTCTTT.

The chain recombines TRBV29-1 with TRBJ1-1; D gene uncertain. V lost 6 bases, J lost 5 bases, and 7 bases lay in between. CDR1 and CDR2 from the germline V gene are SQVTM and ANQGSEA. CDR3 length equals 10 residues. CDR3 region: CSVTRTEAFF. The DNA for the CDR3 is TGCAGCGTCACAAGGACTGAAGCTTTCTTT.

V usage is TRBV3-1 and J usage is TRBJ2-2; D perhaps matches TRBD2 (5 bases). V was pared by 6 bases and J by 3 bases, with 11 bases between. The CDR3 has 14 amino acids. Germline-derived CDR1 and CDR2 are LGHDT and YNNKEL (reference sequence). CDR3 nucleotide sequence: TGTGCCAGCAGTCCCCCCGGGGACACCGGGGAGCTGTTTTTT. This codes for CASSPPGDTGELFF.

V is TRBV6-5 and J is TRBJ2-3; no firm D call. In germline, CDR1 is MNHEY, CDR2 SVGAGI. Trimming pared 0 bases from V and 6 bases from J, leaving 13 bases between. The CDR3 loop spans 15 amino acids. The CDR3 loop reads CASSYSSASADTQYF. The CDR3 DNA reads TGTGCCAGCAGTTACTCTTCGGCCTCCGCGGATACGCAGTATTTT.

The chain employs TRBV7-9 and TRBJ2-1, with D possibly matching TRBD2 (7 bases). The CDR3 sequence is 12 residues long. V lost 7 bases and J lost 8, with 12 bases in between. The V gene's germline CDR1 is SEHNR and CDR2 FQNEAQ (reference sequence). This chain's CDR3 is CASTRGGDEQFF. CDR3 DNA sequence: TGTGCCAGCACCAGAGGGGGGGATGAGCAGTTCTTC. The full variable domain, rest sourced from reference TRBV7-9 and TRBJ2-1, is DTGVSQNPRHKITKRGQNVTFRCDPISEHNRLYWYRQTLGQGPEFLTYFQNEAQLEKSRLLSDRFSAERPKGSFSTLEIQRTEQGDSAMYLCASTRGGDEQFFGPGTRLTVL.

This clonotype was seen a single time. The V call is TRBV14, the J call TRBJ2-7; the D is unclear. The V end lost 3 bases, the J end lost 7 bases, and 10 bases lay between the germline ends. CDR1 SGHDN and CDR2 FVKESK come from the germline V gene. The CDR3 sequence is 12 residues long. The CDR3: CASSHIREEQYF. CDR3 bases: TGTGCCAGCAGCCATATTCGTGAAGAGCAGTACTTC.

This chain links TRBV29-1 with TRBJ2-3; D gene ambiguous. Trimming pared 4 bases from V and 3 bases from J, leaving 11 bases between. This CDR3 comprises 13 residues. The germline V gene encodes CDR1 SQVTM and CDR2 ANQGSEA. CDR3 nucleotides: TGCAGCGTTGGCGAGTTCGGGACAGATACGCAGTATTTT. This codes for CSVGEFGTDTQYF.

The chain couples TRBV6-2 or TRBV6-3 to TRBJ2-3, with 12 bases aligning to TRBD2. The germline CDR1 and CDR2 sequences are MNHEY and SVGEGT. V shed 4 bases and J 3 bases; nucleotides not matched to a gene: 8. The CDR3 loop spans 17 amino acids. CDR3 protein: CASSSSPLAGGTDTQYF. In nucleotides, the CDR3 is TGTGCCAGCAGTTCTTCCCCGCTAGCGGGAGGGACAGATACGCAGTATTTT.

The genes are TRBV12-3 or TRBV12-4 and TRBJ2-3; D is possibly TRBD2 (5 bases). Trimming removed 7 bases at V and 0 bases at J, with 20 bases between. The CDR3 is 17 residues long. CDR3 loop: CASNPGDRRRSTDTQYF. The CDR3 region has the DNA TGTGCCAGCAATCCGGGTGATCGCCGGAGGAGCACAGATACGCAGTATTTT.

The chain is built from TRBV12-3 or TRBV12-4 and TRBJ2-2; weak D call: TRBD2 (6 bases). Deletions cut 5 bases from V and 0 bases from J, with 13 bases between. The length of the CDR3 is 16 residues. The CDR3 DNA is TGTGCCAGCAGTCTAAGACTAGTCTCGAACACCGGGGAGCTGTTTTTT. It is translated as CASSLRLVSNTGELFF.